The present entry profiles one TCR beta chain with its context. It lacks a known antigen. Base-call qualities are not available, and no considerably larger clone is one nucleotide away. For the CD8 naive samples, CD45RO-negative cells were positively selected for CCR7, yielding a CD45RA+CCR7+ population from which TemRA cells were excluded. The donors were healthy, HIV-negative adults who had no recently reported acute infections or vaccinations. All donors were Caucasian adults living in Nashville, Tennessee, USA. Blood was collected by leukapheresis, and PBMCs were isolated by Ficoll-Histopaque density gradient centrifugation and then cryopreserved in liquid nitrogen vapor phase. Purity and quantity of every magnetically sorted T cell population were checked by analytical flow cytometry. Genomic DNA was isolated from every sorted fraction and measured by UV absorbance on a Nanodrop 2000c. The data originate from a study of shared clonotypes between healthy human individuals (dated by TCRdb to 2018 to 2020). Notes on the research overall: The cohort comprised a couple of women and three men aged 18 to 49 years. Per donor, leukapheresis produced somewhere between about 0.94 and 8.9 billion PBMCs. To increase sequencing depth and limit assay-specific biases, TCR repertoire library preparation and sequencing were carried out by different laboratories using diverse techniques. For each donor, CD4 naive and CD4 memory were each given three plates, CD8 naive was given two plates, and CD8 memory was given one plate. The study deeply sequenced blood TCR repertoires of about 5 healthy adults to estimate repertoire size and the extent of clonotype sharing between individuals. What the work shows at the level of the full study, not this receptor alone: Sampling was restricted to blood, and TCR repertoires in tissue are likely to differ from TCR repertoires in blood. Higher generation probabilities were observed for clonotypes shared by all four sorted-subset donors than for non-shared clonotypes. Roughly 5% of naive CD4, approximately 3.7% of naive CD8, about 2.5% of memory CD4, and 0.35% to 0.4% of memory CD8 clonotypes were shared across a few donors. Incomplete sequencing was indicated by rarefaction of sorted-subset datasets, despite the large sequencing depth. Estimated clonotype richness was generally larger for naive than for memory subsets. Based on pairwise subsampling, the degree of clonotype sharing among donors was expected to be affected by sequencing depth. The genetic and exposure-history diversity represented was limited by the small number of donors.

Deletion took 1 base off V and 0 bases off J, with a span of 11 bases between the germline ends. The CDR3 measures 16 amino acids from cysteine to phenylalanine. Of all the DNA, just the CDR3 is kept, 48 bases in frame from base 1. The germline V gene (reference sequence) specifies SGHNT as CDR1 and YYREEE as CDR2. TCR CDR3 regions were amplified from genomic DNA by multiplex PCR using the deep immunoSEQ assay. Extracted genomic DNA from each cell subset was spread evenly across all wells of several immunoSEQ 96-well plates, with each plate serving as a replicate. For sorted subsets, each replicate PCR was loaded with roughly 0.2 ug genomic DNA, equivalent to about 30,000 T cell genomes. The purified libraries were quantified using a Qubit 3.0 fluorometer, sized with a Bioanalyzer 2100, and then quantified again using the KAPA Library Quantification kit. Every immunoSEQ 96-well plate was sequenced on a dedicated single-read 150-cycle Illumina NextSeq 550 flow cell. As for how the authors treated the data: Because the immunoSEQ output held only junctional sequences and lacked quality scores, the filtering could not match the filtering applied to full-length reads. To assign V/J genes and CDR3, sequences were annotated using PyIR, a Python wrapper for IgBLAST v1.9, with IMGT germline references. Reads with weak V/J assignments (E-value above 1e-6), missing CDR3, stop codons, out-of-frame junctions, or ambiguous translated residues were removed. V3J clonotypes were defined as sequences sharing an identical inferred V gene, J gene, and CDR3 amino acid sequence. To compute the percentage overlap between repertoires, the number of shared unique clonotypes was divided by the size of the smaller repertoire. Repertoire richness was assessed with RTK rarefaction, the Chao1 estimator, and Recon v2.1 estimates of unobserved clonotypes. Generation probabilities for all TCRbeta clonotypes obtained by the gDNA method from a few donors were computed using OLGA. TCRdb obtained this table from immuneACCESS and retained in-frame rearrangements with V and J assigned. These tables miss some clones; where compared with another copy, unresolved V genes account for less than half of the shortfall, and the remainder is unexplained. The V and J calls and clone size were taken over from that table, and D and trimming were inferred from the DNA. The sample includes about 680,000 clones, with just over 90% observed a single time. The top ten clones comprise approximately 25% of the sample.

The TCR originated in a young man in good health. The chain was built from TRBV5-4 and TRBJ1-3, with TRBD1 perhaps the D gene, on 5 matching bases. The source material was naive CD8+ T cells sorted from blood. The label giving this sample's cell subset or site can be read as: CD45RA+CCR7+. Read as DNA, the sequence is TGTGCCAGCAGCTTGAGAGACAGCCCCTCTGGAAACACCATATATTTT. This sequence encodes CASSLRDSPSGNTIYF.